This T cell receptor (beta chain) comes out of a study of blood T cell repertoires in COVID-19. Looking at the study overall: Acute-phase and convalescent COVID-19 samples originated in the United States, Italy and Spain.

Sequencing was performed with immunoSEQ multiplex PCR; in TCRdb, only in-frame clones are kept and a portion is missing. The repertoire holds some 190,000 clones, with roughly three quarters as singletons. Participant ages covered about 18 to 89 years across about 25 US areas. CDR3 size: 15 residues. V dropped 2 bases and J dropped 0 bases, with 7 bases sitting between them. Germline CDR1 reads SGHVS; CDR2 reads FNYEAQ. The rearrangement uses TRBV7-6 and TRBJ1-4; possible D gene TRBD1, 5 bases. Sequencing used PBMCs or T cells enriched from blood (not recorded which). The sequence was collected from a man in his 60s who had been exposed to COVID-19. The CDR3 DNA follows: TGTGCCAGCAGCTTATGGGGGGCAACTAATGAAAAACTGTTTTTT. It yields the protein CASSLWGATNEKLFF.